One and the same sample provided the 13 T cell receptor beta chains below, sequenced in a study of cytomegalovirus exposure and HLA in healthy donors. Primers included in the PCR were 60 Vbeta and 13 Jbeta primers. TCRdb keeps only in-frame clones here, not all; method: immunoSEQ multiplex PCR. The table lists roughly 120,000 clones. Source material: PBMCs. The receptors were sampled from a man younger than 30 in good health and CMV-seronegative.

The chain couples TRBV7-9 to TRBJ1-3; unclear D gene. V shed 5 bases and J shed 0 bases, with 17 bases lying between them. From germline, CDR1 is SEHNR and CDR2 FQNEAQ (reference sequence). There are 17 residues in the CDR3. The CDR3 sequence: CASSPASGLSSGNTIYF. The CDR3, as DNA: TGTGCCAGCAGCCCCGCGTCGGGTCTCAGCTCTGGAAACACCATATATTTT.

The chain employs TRBV6-5 and TRBJ2-7; TRBD2 might be the D (5 bases). Deletions cut 0 bases from V and 1 base from J, with 13 bases between. CDR3 length equals 16 residues. Germline V lookup: CDR1 MNHEY, CDR2 SVGAGI. CDR3: CASSYSMFGDSYEQYF. The CDR3 DNA sequence: TGTGCCAGCAGTTACTCGATGTTCGGGGATTCCTACGAGCAGTACTTC.

V and J are TRBV11-2 and TRBJ2-2; D might be TRBD2 (6 bases). Germline V gene lookup returns CDR1 SGHAT and CDR2 FQNNGV. Trimming pared 5 bases from V and 0 bases from J, leaving 10 bases between. This CDR3 is built from 15 residues. The CDR3 DNA is TGTGCCAGCAGCCAACCGGGGGCGAACACCGGGGAGCTGTTTTTT. Translation: CASSQPGANTGELFF.

The chain employs TRBV28 and TRBJ1-1; the D is unclear. Trimming took 6 bases from V and 1 from J, leaving 6 bases between them. Germline CDR1 and CDR2: MDHEN and SYDVKM. The CDR3 has 12 residues. CDR3 loop: CASRAGNTEAFF. CDR3 bases: TGTGCCAGCAGGGCGGGGAACACTGAAGCTTTCTTT.

The chain recombines TRBV5-6 with TRBJ1-6; perhaps TRBD1 as D (5 bases). This CDR3 is built from 12 residues. Looked up from germline, CDR1 is SGHDT and CDR2 is YYEEEE. Trimming pared 4 bases from V and 8 bases from J, leaving 7 bases between. In nucleotides, the CDR3 is TGTGCCAGCAGCGTAGGGGATTCACCCCTCCACTTT. Translation gives CASSVGDSPLHF. Using reference TRBV5-6 and TRBJ1-6 for the parts outside the CDR3, the full variable domain is DAGVTQSPTHLIKTRGQQVTLRCSPKSGHDTVSWYQQALGQGPQFIFQYYEEEERQRGNFPDRFSGHQFPNYSSELNVNALLLGDSALYLCASSVGDSPLHFGNGTRLTVT.

Remarks on this clone: The identical CDR3 is also encoded by other nucleotide sequences in the sample. The chain has TRBV5-1 and TRBJ1-5, with 9 nucleotides matching TRBD1. V lost 4 bases to trimming and J lost 0 bases; unmatched junction nucleotides: 2. Per germline, CDR1 SGHRS and CDR2 YFSETQ. The CDR3 loop spans 15 amino acids. The CDR3 DNA sequence: TGCGCCAGCAGCCTGGACAGGGGTAGCAATCAGCCCCAGCATTTT. As protein: CASSLDRGSNQPQHF.

The rearrangement links TRBV7-9 to TRBJ1-2; 7 nucleotides match TRBD1. The germline gives CDR1 SEHNR, CDR2 FQNEAQ (reference sequence). V trimming: 4 bases; J trimming: 7 bases; junction bases outside the gene matches: 9. The CDR3 covers 14 residues. CDR3: CASSSLDRVGGYTF. The DNA of the CDR3 is TGTGCCAGCAGCTCCCTCGACAGGGTGGGTGGCTACACCTTC.

This rearrangement joins TRBV9 to TRBJ2-3, with 11 bases lining up with TRBD2. Germline-derived CDR1 and CDR2 are SGDLS and YYNGEE. This CDR3 region has 15 residues. V lost 9 bases and J lost 3; bases outside the gene matches: 9. The CDR3 DNA reads TGTGCCACCGGGACTAGCGGAGCAAGGACAGATACGCAGTATTTT. Translation: CATGTSGARTDTQYF.

V is TRBV27 and J is TRBJ1-1; TRBD1 is a possible D gene (6 bases). V lost 4 bases and J lost 3, with 12 bases in between. CDR1 and CDR2 from the germline V gene are MNHEY and SMNVEV (reference sequence). This CDR3 has 14 residues. For the CDR3, the DNA is TGTGCCAGCAGTTCGGGCAGGGGCTACACTGAAGCTTTCTTT. This codes for CASSSGRGYTEAFF.

The V and J genes are TRBV5-1 and TRBJ2-7; 9 bases map to TRBD2. J lost 7 bases, V lost 0 bases, and 8 bases had no gene match. This CDR3 has 15 residues. CDR1 is SGHRS, CDR2 YFSETQ, per germline. The CDR3 DNA reads TGCGCCAGCAGCTTGGTGGCGGGGGGGCTTGGGGAGCAGTACTTC. This sequence encodes CASSLVAGGLGEQYF. Full variable domain (rest looked up from reference TRBV5-1 and TRBJ2-7): KAGVTQTPRYLIKTRGQQVTLSCSPISGHRSVSWYQQTPGQGLQFLFEYFSETQRNKGNFPGRFSGRQFSNSRSEMNVSTLELGDSALYLCASSLVAGGLGEQYFGPGTRLTVT.

The gene calls are TRBV5-5 and TRBJ2-1; perhaps TRBD2 as D (6 bases). The CDR3 contains 16 residues. Germline V gene data show CDR1 as SGHKS and CDR2 as YYEKEE (reference sequence). With 4 bases removed from V and 0 bases from J, the gap between germline ends came to 14 bases. CDR3 in amino acids: CASSPIAESSYNEQFF. The DNA of the CDR3 is TGTGCCAGCAGCCCCATAGCGGAAAGCTCCTACAATGAGCAGTTCTTC.

CDR3 DNA sequence: TGCGCCAGCAGCTTCGACAGGACCGTGAGGGAGCAGTACTTC. This sequence encodes CASSFDRTVREQYF. The V and J genes are TRBV5-1 and TRBJ2-7; maybe TRBD1 (6 bases). The V end was cut by 2 bases, the J end by 7 bases, with 16 bases between. In germline, CDR1 is SGHRS, CDR2 YFSETQ. The CDR3 covers 14 residues. The variable domain in full, completed from reference TRBV5-1 and TRBJ2-7, reads KAGVTQTPRYLIKTRGQQVTLSCSPISGHRSVSWYQQTPGQGLQFLFEYFSETQRNKGNFPGRFSGRQFSNSRSEMNVSTLELGDSALYLCASSFDRTVREQYFGPGTRLTVT.

This sequence joins TRBV14 and TRBJ2-5; possible D gene TRBD2, 6 bases. The J call may be mistaken, given a closer DNA end match to TRBJ2-7. The length of the CDR3 is 13 residues. Germline values: CDR1 SGHDN, CDR2 FVKESK. CDR3 nucleotide sequence: TGTGCCAGCAGCCAAACGGGAGAATACGAGCAGTACTTC. Translated, it gives CASSQTGEYEQYF.